This T cell receptor beta chain was observed in a study of blood T cell repertoires in COVID-19. The germline gives CDR1 MNHEY, CDR2 SVGAGI. Trimming took off 6 bases at V and 0 bases at J, with 9 bases between the two ends. The CDR3 is 14 residues long. How the authors handled the data: Counts of nucleated cells, estimated from reference gene primer amplification, were obtained. The repertoire was sequenced with immunoSEQ multiplex PCR; TCRdb's copy has only in-frame clones and lacks some. From that table come the V and J calls and clone size; the DNA was used to work out D and trimming. The sample comprises 45,000 to 70,000 clones, about 90% of which are singletons, and 7% to 8% rests with the top ten. This clone has only one observation.

The sample consisted of peripheral blood. This receptor was taken from an older woman with active or convalescent COVID-19. The chain employs TRBV6-5 and TRBJ1-3, with no clear D. CDR3 nucleotide sequence: TGTGCCAGCAGCAGGACTGCCTCTGGAAACACCATATATTTT. It encodes CASSRTASGNTIYF.